This entry describes one T cell receptor (beta chain). The data are from a study of blood T cell repertoires in COVID-19. Germline values: CDR1 SGDLS, CDR2 YYNGEE. The length of the CDR3 is 15 residues. V was shortened by 0 bases and J by 4 bases, with 8 bases between the two germline ends. The protocol was immunoSEQ multiplex PCR, while the TCRdb copy is restricted to in-frame clones and leaves out a portion. There are 200,000 to 250,000 clones in the sample; roughly 85% occur only once, and just under 1% lies in the top ten. Material: peripheral blood. The TCR sequence derives from a man between 35 and 55 years old with acute or convalescent COVID-19. The chain uses TRBV9 and TRBJ2-6; D is perhaps TRBD2 (5 bases). The CDR3 sequence is CASSVGGNGANVLTF. Here the CDR3 DNA reads TGTGCCAGCAGCGTAGGAGGGAACGGGGCCAACGTCCTGACTTTC.